Sequencing of this TCR beta chain was carried out in a study of blood T cells in healthy people across ages. Trimming took 0 bases from V and 5 from J; bases not matched to a gene: 7. Germline CDR1 reads DFQATT; CDR2 reads SNEGSKA (reference sequence). The length of the CDR3 is 16 residues. This clonotype showed up just a few times. It was with a sample-barcoded 5' primer and a J-beta primer mix that a second PCR of roughly 7 to 12 cycles was run. MiXCR was run by TCRdb on the 5' RACE reads, yielding one entry per CDR3 protein. This table holds fewer than 700,000 distinct CDR3 sequences, 40% to 50% found once.

Sequenced: blood. The chain has TRBV20-1 and TRBJ2-1, with 10 bases identical to TRBD2. The receptor comes from a man of 80 years or more in good health. This CDR3 reads CSARDQLAGTHNEQFF. Written as DNA, the CDR3 is TGCAGTGCTAGAGACCAACTAGCGGGGACCCACAATGAGCAGTTCTTC.